These 29 T cell receptor beta chains came from one sample sequenced in a study of vaccination effects on CD4 cells after COVID-19. Only in-frame clones appear in the TCRdb table, and some are missing; sequencing was by immunoSEQ multiplex PCR. The repertoire includes tens of thousands of clones, 78% of them detected once, and approximately 10% sits in the top ten. ViraFEST expansion of antigen-specific CD4+ T cells with viral peptide pools preceded sequencing. Subsequent to a culture period of more than 8 days, CD4+ T cells were isolated. Nucleocapsid antibodies stayed negative before and after vaccination, showing no earlier SARS-CoV-2 infection. These receptors' targets are unknown. Sequences were derived from CD4+ T cells from PBMCs cultured with SARS-CoV-2 spike peptides, sampled before COVID-19 vaccination. The origin of the receptors is a human donor who received a COVID-19 vaccine.

The rearrangement joins TRBV18 to TRBJ2-3; TRBD1 might be the D (6 bases). Deletions cut 1 base from V and 2 bases from J, with 16 bases between. The CDR3 runs to 17 residues. In germline, CDR1 is KGHSH, CDR2 LQKENI. The CDR3 DNA reads TGTGCCAGCTCACCACTTAGTATGACAGGCGACACAGATACGCAGTATTTT. Its translation: CASSPLSMTGDTDTQYF.

The chain uses TRBV19 and TRBJ1-2; a possible D gene is TRBD1 (6 bases). CDR3 length: 18 amino acids. Deletions cut 8 bases from V and 5 bases from J, with 30 bases between. Germline-derived CDR1 and CDR2 are LNHDA and SQIVND (reference sequence). This chain's CDR3 is CASSKMTAGAPLGYGYTF. DNA for the CDR3: TGTGCCAGTTCTAAAATGACAGCGGGGGCCCCCTTAGGATATGGCTACACCTTC.

DNA of the CDR3: TGTGCCAGTAGGGACAGGGGGCGCGACAATGAGCAGTTCTTC. Translating gives CASRDRGRDNEQFF. The chain employs TRBV19 and TRBJ2-1, with 11 bases that match TRBD1. CDR1 and CDR2 (germline): LNHDA, SQIVND (reference sequence). The CDR3 consists of 14 residues. Trimming took 6 bases from V and 5 from J; bases not matched to a gene: 3.

The gene calls are TRBV11-3 and TRBJ1-1, with D perhaps TRBD1 (6 bases). This CDR3 spans 13 amino acids. Germline V gene lookup returns CDR1 SGHNT and CDR2 YENEEA. V was clipped by 8 bases and J by 6 bases, with 16 bases between them. Here the CDR3 DNA reads TGTGCCAGCGCCTCCTCGAAGGGGGCTGAAGCTTTCTTT. This gives the protein CASASSKGAEAFF.

The rearrangement links TRBV30 to TRBJ2-2; D gene uncertain. CDR3 size: 11 residues. The germline V and J ends were trimmed by 2 bases and 5 bases, with 3 bases remaining between them. Per germline, CDR1 GTSNPN and CDR2 SVGIG (reference sequence). The CDR3 DNA is TGTGCCTGGAGTCGGACCGGGGAGCTGTTTTTT. Translating gives CAWSRTGELFF.

This rearrangement joins TRBV28 to TRBJ2-1, with TRBD2 as a possible D gene (7 bases). CDR1 is MDHEN and CDR2 is SYDVKM in the germline V gene. Trimming stripped 6 bases from V and 8 bases from J, with 17 bases between. The CDR3 spans 14 residues. The CDR3: CASRTQGGGDEQFF. The CDR3 bases are TGTGCCAGCAGGACCCAGGGCGGGGGCGATGAGCAGTTCTTC.

The chain links TRBV19 to TRBJ1-1; D gene ambiguous. V was pared by 0 bases and J by 10 bases, with 15 bases between. The CDR3 sequence is 14 residues long. Germline V lookup: CDR1 LNHDA, CDR2 SQIVND (reference sequence). The CDR3 DNA follows: TGTGCCAGTAGTATAGAGGTCTCGGGATTCGGAGCTTTCTTT. As protein: CASSIEVSGFGAFF.

This clone was counted only a few times. V gene TRBV11-2 combines with J gene TRBJ2-7, with TRBD1 identical over 9 bases. The CDR3 extends over 12 amino acids. V lost 6 bases and J lost 5; bases outside the gene matches: 2. Germline loops: CDR1 SGHAT, CDR2 FQNNGV. The CDR3 spells CASSRDRDEQYV. The CDR3 nucleotides are TGTGCCAGCAGTCGGGACAGGGACGAGCAGTACGTC.

The V call is TRBV3-1 (or the pseudogene TRBV3-2), the J call TRBJ2-1, with D uncertain. V lost 6 bases, J lost 2 bases, and 8 bases lay in between. The CDR3 is made up of 13 amino acids. Germline values: CDR1 LGHDT, CDR2 YNNKEL (reference sequence). The CDR3 sequence is CASSPSPYNEQFF. Here the CDR3 DNA reads TGTGCCAGCAGTCCAAGTCCCTACAATGAGCAGTTCTTC.

J is TRBJ1-2 and V is TRBV6-5; tentatively, D is TRBD1 (6 bases). The CDR3 loop spans 13 amino acids. The germline V gene encodes CDR1 MNHEY and CDR2 SVGAGI. Trimming shortened V by 6 bases and J by 7 bases, and 15 bases separated the two germline ends. CDR3 nucleotide sequence: TGTGCCAGCAGGTCCCAGGGGACCCCTGGCTACACCTTC. Its translation is CASRSQGTPGYTF.

This clone was detected a few times. The CDR3 nucleotides are TGCAGCGTTGATAGTGGTGGCACTGAAGCTTTCTTT. As protein: CSVDSGGTEAFF. V and J are TRBV29-1 and TRBJ1-1; D unresolved. The V gene lost 3 bases and the J gene lost 4 bases, with 9 bases spanning the gap. Germline CDR1 and CDR2: SQVTM and ANQGSEA. CDR3 length: 12 amino acids.

The CDR3 loop is CASSQVVRNYGYTF. The CDR3 DNA follows: TGTGCCAGCAGCCAAGTGGTACGCAACTATGGCTACACCTTC. This sequence joins TRBV3-1 (or the pseudogene TRBV3-2) and TRBJ1-2; D is unresolved. The CDR3 spans 14 residues. The germline CDR1 and CDR2 sequences are LGHDT and YNNKEL (reference sequence). The V end lost 1 base, the J end lost 2 bases, and 8 bases lay between the germline ends.

The chain uses TRBV5-1 and TRBJ1-1; D gene ambiguous. Germline assignment: CDR1 SGHRS and CDR2 YFSETQ. The CDR3 consists of 14 residues. The germline V and J ends were trimmed by 4 bases and 5 bases, with 15 bases remaining between them. Written as DNA, the CDR3 is TGCGCCAGCAGCGAGGGCCCTAGGAGGACTGAAGCTTTCTTT. This gives the protein CASSEGPRRTEAFF.

By its share, this clone is medium-sized. This chain uses TRBV10-2 with TRBJ1-5; the D is unclear. Germline loops: CDR1 WSHSY, CDR2 SAAADI. V lost 8 bases to trimming and J lost 0 bases, with 11 bases between them. The CDR3 spans 14 residues. In DNA, the CDR3 is TGCGCCAGCCGGGAGGGTTATAGCAATCAGCCCCAGCATTTT. This encodes CASREGYSNQPQHF.

The V and J genes are TRBV7-2 and TRBJ2-3; D unresolved. Trimming shortened V by 1 base and J by 5 bases, and 7 bases separated the two germline ends. The germline CDR1 and CDR2 sequences are SGHTA and FQGNSA. The CDR3 covers 13 residues. The CDR3 protein is CASSLEVEDTQYF. The DNA of the CDR3 is TGTGCCAGCAGCTTAGAAGTAGAAGATACGCAGTATTTT.

J is TRBJ2-1 and V is TRBV15, with D uncertain. Trimming stripped 0 bases from V and 8 bases from J, with 14 bases between. Germline CDR1 reads LNHNV; CDR2 reads YYDKDF (reference sequence). CDR3 length: 15 amino acids. The CDR3 loop is CATSRDSTTGHEQFF. CDR3 sequence (DNA): TGTGCCACCAGCAGAGATAGTACAACCGGGCATGAGCAGTTCTTC.

This clone appeared once. The chain carries TRBV3-1 (or the pseudogene TRBV3-2) and TRBJ2-1; TRBD2 aligns across 8 bases. The CDR3 loop spans 15 amino acids. V lost 4 bases, J lost 7 bases, and 9 bases stayed unmatched. The germline gives CDR1 LGHDT, CDR2 YNNKEL (reference sequence). The CDR3 DNA is TGTGCCAGCAGCCGCCGGGGGGGGGCTTGGAATGAGCAGTTCTTC. Residues: CASSRRGGAWNEQFF.

This chain links TRBV11-1 with TRBJ2-7; D is uncertain. Trimming took 1 base from V and 2 from J, leaving 12 bases between them. The CDR3 has 15 residues. Germline CDR1 and CDR2: SGHAT and FQDESV (reference sequence). The CDR3 coding sequence is TGTGCCAGCAGCTTAGGATCGGGCCGAACCTACGAGCAGTACGTC. Amino acid sequence: CASSLGSGRTYEQYV.

This clone was seen just once. The V and J genes are TRBV27 and TRBJ2-5, with D possibly matching TRBD1 (6 bases). The CDR3 is 17 residues long. The V and J ends lost 6 bases and 3 bases respectively, with 23 bases between them. Germline CDR1 is MNHEY and CDR2 is SMNVEV (reference sequence). CDR3 in DNA: TGTGCCAGCAGCCGCGACAGGCGACCAACAAACAAAGAGACCCAGTACTTC. Its protein is CASSRDRRPTNKETQYF.

The gene calls are TRBV4-1 and TRBJ1-1; D unclear. CDR3 length: 16 residues. The V gene's germline CDR1 is MGHRA and CDR2 YSYEKL. The V gene lost 1 base and the J gene lost 4 bases, with 16 bases spanning the gap. The CDR3 reads CASSQGRAARGTEAFF. The CDR3 region has the DNA TGCGCCAGCAGCCAAGGACGCGCGGCCCGGGGCACTGAAGCTTTCTTT.

This chain joins TRBV5-5 and TRBJ2-2; 10 nucleotides match TRBD2. Germline assignment: CDR1 SGHKS and CDR2 YYEKEE (reference sequence). V gave up 5 bases and J gave up 7 bases; unmatched junction bases: 11. The CDR3 contains 16 residues. This CDR3 is CASSTSGGAEGGELFF. Written as DNA, the CDR3 is TGTGCCAGCAGTACGAGCGGGGGGGCCGAAGGCGGGGAGCTGTTTTTT.

The rearrangement joins TRBV30 to TRBJ2-1; no reliable D call. Germline V gives CDR1 GTSNPN, CDR2 SVGIG (reference sequence). V was shortened by 3 bases and J by 4 bases, with 10 bases between the two germline ends. This CDR3 is built from 13 residues. This CDR3 is CAWSLQTYNEQFF. DNA of the CDR3: TGTGCCTGGAGCCTACAAACTTACAATGAGCAGTTCTTC.

The chain links TRBV5-1 to TRBJ2-1, with 11 bases that match TRBD2. CDR3 length: 16 residues. V gave up 3 bases and J gave up 0 bases; unmatched junction bases: 2. Germline V gene data show CDR1 as SGHRS and CDR2 as YFSETQ. The chain's CDR3 is CASSSTSGASYNEQFF. CDR3 bases: TGCGCCAGCAGCTCGACTAGCGGGGCCTCCTACAATGAGCAGTTCTTC.

The V and J genes are TRBV6-1 and TRBJ2-6; D is perhaps TRBD2 (6 bases). CDR1 MNHNS and CDR2 SASEGT come from the germline V gene. The CDR3 totals 15 residues. The germline V and J ends were trimmed by 7 bases and 2 bases, with 12 bases remaining between them. The CDR3 sequence is CASTLWGAGANVLTF. In DNA form, the CDR3 reads TGTGCCAGCACCCTATGGGGGGCTGGGGCCAACGTCCTGACTTTC.

The genes are TRBV5-6 and TRBJ1-1; 11 nucleotides line up with TRBD1. Germline V gene sequence: CDR1 SGHDT, CDR2 YYEEEE. Unmatched junction bases numbered 2, after V lost 3 bases and J lost 4 bases. The CDR3 sequence is 14 residues long. The CDR3 loop reads CASSWTGGGTEAFF. The CDR3 DNA sequence: TGTGCCAGCAGCTGGACAGGGGGCGGCACTGAAGCTTTCTTT.

This sequence joins TRBV3-1 (or the pseudogene TRBV3-2) and TRBJ2-1; 8 bases are shared with TRBD1. The junction had 4 bases not matched to a gene; V was cut back by 4 bases and J by 11 bases. The CDR3 spans 12 residues. Germline V gene data show CDR1 as LGHDT and CDR2 as YNNKEL (reference sequence). The CDR3 is CASSPRTGQQFF. Here the CDR3 DNA reads TGTGCCAGCAGCCCACGGACAGGGCAGCAGTTCTTC.

This clone has only one observation. This CDR3 is also generated by other DNA sequences in the sample. The CDR3 protein is CASKGGENNEQFF. CDR3 nucleotide sequence: TGCGCCTCCAAGGGGGGGGAGAACAATGAGCAGTTCTTC. V is TRBV10-1 and J is TRBJ2-1, with a weak D call TRBD2 (7 bases). This CDR3 region has 13 residues. The V end lost 11 bases, the J end lost 5 bases, and 16 bases lay between the germline ends. Germline V lookup: CDR1 WNHNN, CDR2 SYGVQD (reference sequence).

The chain employs TRBV4-2 and TRBJ2-3, with 7 bases fitting TRBD1. Germline V gene data show CDR1 as LGHNA and CDR2 as YNFKEQ. Trimming at V came to 3 bases and at J to 0 bases, leaving 6 bases not matched to a gene. The CDR3 has 16 amino acids. The CDR3 nucleotides read TGTGCCAGCAGCCACTTAGGACAGGCTAGCACAGATACGCAGTATTTT. Its translation is CASSHLGQASTDTQYF.

The rearrangement joins TRBV12-2 to TRBJ1-5. TRBV12-2 is annotated as a pseudogene. The length of the CDR3 is 20 residues. The CDR3 sequence is CASRFRSDLERGRSNQPQHF. CDR3 DNA: TGTGCAAGTCGCTTTAGGTCAGATCTTGAACGGGGGAGGAGCAATCAGCCCCAGCATTTT.